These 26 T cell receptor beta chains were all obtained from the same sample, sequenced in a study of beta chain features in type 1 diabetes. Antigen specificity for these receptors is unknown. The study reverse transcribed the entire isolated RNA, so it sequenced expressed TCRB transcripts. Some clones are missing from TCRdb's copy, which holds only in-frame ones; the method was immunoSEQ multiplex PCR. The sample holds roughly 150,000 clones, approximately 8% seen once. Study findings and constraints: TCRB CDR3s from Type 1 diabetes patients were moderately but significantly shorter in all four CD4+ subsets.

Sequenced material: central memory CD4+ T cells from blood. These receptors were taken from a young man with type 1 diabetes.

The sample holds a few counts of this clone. This CDR3 reads CASSAGTSGGFAQETQYF. CDR3 nucleotide sequence: TGTGCCAGCAGCGCCGGGACTAGCGGGGGATTTGCCCAAGAGACCCAGTACTTC. The chain recombines TRBV7-9 with TRBJ2-5; 14 bases map to TRBD2. The CDR3 is 18 residues long. V trimming: 5 bases; J trimming: 1 base; junction bases outside the gene matches: 9. The germline V gene encodes CDR1 SEHNR and CDR2 FQNEAQ (reference sequence).

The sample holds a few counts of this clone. The CDR3 nucleotides are TGTGCCAGTAGCAAAGTAGGGGGTTCGGTATACAATGAGCAGTTCTTC. Protein: CASSKVGGSVYNEQFF. The V gene is TRBV19, the J gene TRBJ2-1; D might be TRBD1 (6 bases). Germline CDR1 LNHDA, CDR2 SQIVND (reference sequence). The CDR3 has 16 residues. The ends were cut back, 6 bases at V and 4 bases at J, with 19 bases in the middle.

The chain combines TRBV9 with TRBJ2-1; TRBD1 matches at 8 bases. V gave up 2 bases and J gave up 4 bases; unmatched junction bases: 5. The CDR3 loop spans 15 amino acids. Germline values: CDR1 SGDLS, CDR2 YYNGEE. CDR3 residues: CASSVDRGRYNEQFF. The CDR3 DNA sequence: TGTGCCAGCAGCGTCGACAGGGGACGATACAATGAGCAGTTCTTC.

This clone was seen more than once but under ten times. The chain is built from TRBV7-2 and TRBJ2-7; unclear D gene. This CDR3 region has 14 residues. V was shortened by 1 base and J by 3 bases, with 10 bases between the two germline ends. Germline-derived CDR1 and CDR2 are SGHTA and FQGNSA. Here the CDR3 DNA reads TGTGCCAGCAGCTTAGACCCCAACAGCTACGAGCAGTACTTC. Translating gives CASSLDPNSYEQYF.

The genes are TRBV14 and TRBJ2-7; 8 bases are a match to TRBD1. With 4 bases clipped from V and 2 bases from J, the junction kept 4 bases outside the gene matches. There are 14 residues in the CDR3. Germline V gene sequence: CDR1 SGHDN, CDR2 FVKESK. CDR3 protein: CASSPWTGTYEQYF. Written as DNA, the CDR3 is TGTGCCAGCAGCCCGTGGACAGGGACCTACGAGCAGTACTTC.

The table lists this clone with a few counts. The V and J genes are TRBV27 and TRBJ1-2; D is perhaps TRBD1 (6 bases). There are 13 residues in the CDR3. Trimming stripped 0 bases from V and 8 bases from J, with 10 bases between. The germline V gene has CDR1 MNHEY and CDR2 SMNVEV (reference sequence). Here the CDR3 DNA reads TGTGCCAGCAGTTTATCGGACAGAGGCGGCTACACCTTC. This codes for CASSLSDRGGYTF.

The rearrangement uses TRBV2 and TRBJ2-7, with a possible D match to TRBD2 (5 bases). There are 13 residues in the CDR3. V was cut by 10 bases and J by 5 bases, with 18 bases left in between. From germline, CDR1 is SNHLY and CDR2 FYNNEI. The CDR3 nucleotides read TGTGCCACCTCCGGGTTGGCGGGCAACGAGCAGTACTTC. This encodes CATSGLAGNEQYF.

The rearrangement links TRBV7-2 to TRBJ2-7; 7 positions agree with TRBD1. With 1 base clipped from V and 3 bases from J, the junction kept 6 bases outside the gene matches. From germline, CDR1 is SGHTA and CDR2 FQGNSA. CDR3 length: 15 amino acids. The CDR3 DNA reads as TGTGCCAGCAGCTTAGGTGGGACAGCCTACTACGAGCAGTACTTC. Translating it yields CASSLGGTAYYEQYF.

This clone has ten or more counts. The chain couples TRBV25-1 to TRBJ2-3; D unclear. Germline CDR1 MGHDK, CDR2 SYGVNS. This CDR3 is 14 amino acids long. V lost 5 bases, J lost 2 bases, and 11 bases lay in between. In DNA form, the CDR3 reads TGTGCCAGCAGTAGGTCGGGTGACACAGATACGCAGTATTTT. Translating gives CASSRSGDTDTQYF. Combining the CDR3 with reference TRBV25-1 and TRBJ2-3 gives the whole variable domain EADIYQTPRYLVIGTGKKITLECSQTMGHDKMYWYQQDPGMELHLIHYSYGVNSTEKGDLSSESTVSRIRTEHFPLTLESARPSHTSQYLCASSRSGDTDTQYFGPGTRLTVL.

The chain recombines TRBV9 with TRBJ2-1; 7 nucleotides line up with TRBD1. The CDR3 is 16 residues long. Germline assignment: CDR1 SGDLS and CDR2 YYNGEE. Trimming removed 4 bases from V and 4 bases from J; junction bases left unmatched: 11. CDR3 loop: CASSSDAGTVYNEQFF. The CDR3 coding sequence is TGTGCCAGCAGCAGTGATGCCGGGACAGTGTACAATGAGCAGTTCTTC. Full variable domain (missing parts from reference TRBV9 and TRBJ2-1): DSGVTQTPKHLITATGQRVTLRCSPRSGDLSVYWYQQSLDQGLQFLIQYYNGEERAKGNILERFSAQQFPDLHSELNLSSLELGDSALYFCASSSDAGTVYNEQFFGPGTRLTVL.

Here the CDR3 DNA reads TGTGCCAGCAGCCGGCCGGGTGCGGGAGTATGGGAGACCCAGTACTTC. Its translation: CASSRPGAGVWETQYF. The chain joins TRBV7-2 to TRBJ2-5; 7 bases are a match to TRBD2. Germline CDR1 and CDR2: SGHTA and FQGNSA. Germline trimming cut 5 bases from V and 5 bases from J; bases unmatched to any gene: 14. This CDR3 comprises 16 residues.

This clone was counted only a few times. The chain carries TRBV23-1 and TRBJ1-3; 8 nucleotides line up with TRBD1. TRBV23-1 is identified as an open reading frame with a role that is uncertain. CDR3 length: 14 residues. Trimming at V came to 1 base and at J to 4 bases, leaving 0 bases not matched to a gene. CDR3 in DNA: TGCGCCAGCAGTCAATGGACAGGGGGAAACACCATATATTTT. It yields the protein CASSQWTGGNTIYF.

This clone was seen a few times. CDR3 protein: CASSGQGNSPLHF. The CDR3 region has the DNA TGTGCCAGCAGTGGACAGGGTAATTCACCCCTCCACTTT. The chain joins TRBV6-5 to TRBJ1-6, with 8 nucleotides matching TRBD1. Germline assignment: CDR1 MNHEY and CDR2 SVGAGI. The trim removed 5 bases at V and 6 bases at J, leaving 0 bases unmatched. There are 13 residues in the CDR3.

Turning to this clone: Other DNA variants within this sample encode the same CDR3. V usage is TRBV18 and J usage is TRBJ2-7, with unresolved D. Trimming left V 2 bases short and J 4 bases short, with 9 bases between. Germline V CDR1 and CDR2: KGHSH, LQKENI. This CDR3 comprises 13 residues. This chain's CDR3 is CASSPGQPYEQYF. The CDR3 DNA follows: TGTGCCAGCTCACCAGGGCAACCGTACGAGCAGTACTTC. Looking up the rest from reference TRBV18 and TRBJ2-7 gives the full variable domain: NAGVMQNPRHLVRRRGQEARLRCSPMKGHSHVYWYRQLPEEGLKFMVYLQKENIIDESGMPKERFSAEFPKEGPSILRIQQVVRGDSAAYFCASSPGQPYEQYFGPGTRLTVT.

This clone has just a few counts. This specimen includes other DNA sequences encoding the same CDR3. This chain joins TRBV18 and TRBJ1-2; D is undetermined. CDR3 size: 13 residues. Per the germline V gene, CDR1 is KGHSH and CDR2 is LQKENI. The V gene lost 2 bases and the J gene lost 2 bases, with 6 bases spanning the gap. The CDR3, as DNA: TGTGCCAGCTCACCAGAACGGAACTATGGCTACACCTTC. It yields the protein CASSPERNYGYTF.

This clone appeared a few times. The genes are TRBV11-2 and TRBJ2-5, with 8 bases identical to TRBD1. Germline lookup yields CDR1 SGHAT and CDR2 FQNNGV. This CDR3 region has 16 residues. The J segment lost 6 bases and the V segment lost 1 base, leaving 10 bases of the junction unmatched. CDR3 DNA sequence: TGTGCCAGCAGCTTAGTCAGGGGGCGCCCCGGGAAGACCCAGTACTTC. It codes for CASSLVRGRPGKTQYF.

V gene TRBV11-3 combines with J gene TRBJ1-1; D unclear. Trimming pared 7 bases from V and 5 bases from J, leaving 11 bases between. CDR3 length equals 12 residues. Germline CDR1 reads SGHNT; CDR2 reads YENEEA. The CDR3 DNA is TGTGCCAGCAAGGCAAGGGAGACTGAAGCTTTCTTT. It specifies CASKARETEAFF.

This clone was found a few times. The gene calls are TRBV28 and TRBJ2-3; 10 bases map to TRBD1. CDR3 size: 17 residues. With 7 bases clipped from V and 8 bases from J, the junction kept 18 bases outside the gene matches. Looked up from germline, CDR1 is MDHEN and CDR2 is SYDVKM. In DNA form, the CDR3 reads TGTGCCAGCAAGGTCTCCTTAGGGACAGGGGTTTTGGTTACGCAGTATTTT. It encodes CASKVSLGTGVLVTQYF.

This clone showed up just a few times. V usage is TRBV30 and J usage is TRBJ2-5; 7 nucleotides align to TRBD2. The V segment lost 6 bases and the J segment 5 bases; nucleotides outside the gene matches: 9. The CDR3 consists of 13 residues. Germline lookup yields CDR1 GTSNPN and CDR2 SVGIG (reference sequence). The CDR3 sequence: CACTLGTTETQYF. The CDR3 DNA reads TGTGCCTGCACCCTCGGGACTACGGAGACCCAGTACTTC.

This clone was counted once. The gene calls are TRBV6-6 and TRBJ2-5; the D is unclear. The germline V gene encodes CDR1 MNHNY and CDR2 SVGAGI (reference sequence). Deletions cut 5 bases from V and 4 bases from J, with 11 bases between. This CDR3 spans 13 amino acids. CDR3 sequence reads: CASSQTVPETQYF. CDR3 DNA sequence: TGTGCCAGCAGTCAGACTGTCCCAGAGACCCAGTACTTC.

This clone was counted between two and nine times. The DNA for the CDR3 is TGTGCCAGCAGCGACTGGACTAGCGGGAACACCGGGGAGCTGTTTTTT. Encoded protein: CASSDWTSGNTGELFF. The chain recombines TRBV5-4 with TRBJ2-2, with 10 bases aligning to TRBD2. This CDR3 comprises 16 residues. The germline gives CDR1 SGHNT, CDR2 YYREEE (reference sequence). V trimming: 4 bases; J trimming: 1 base; junction bases outside the gene matches: 4.

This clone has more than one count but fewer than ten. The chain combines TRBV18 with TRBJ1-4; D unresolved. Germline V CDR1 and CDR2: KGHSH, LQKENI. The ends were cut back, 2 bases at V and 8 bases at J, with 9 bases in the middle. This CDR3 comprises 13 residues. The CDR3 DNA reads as TGTGCCAGCTCACCATCACAGCTAGAAAAACTGTTTTTT. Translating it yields CASSPSQLEKLFF.

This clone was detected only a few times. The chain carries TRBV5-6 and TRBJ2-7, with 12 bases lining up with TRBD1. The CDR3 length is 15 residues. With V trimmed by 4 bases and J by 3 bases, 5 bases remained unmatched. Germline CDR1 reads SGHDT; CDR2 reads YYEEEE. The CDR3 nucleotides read TGTGCCAGCAGCGTTGGGACAGGGGGCTTCTACGAGCAGTACTTC. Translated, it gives CASSVGTGGFYEQYF.

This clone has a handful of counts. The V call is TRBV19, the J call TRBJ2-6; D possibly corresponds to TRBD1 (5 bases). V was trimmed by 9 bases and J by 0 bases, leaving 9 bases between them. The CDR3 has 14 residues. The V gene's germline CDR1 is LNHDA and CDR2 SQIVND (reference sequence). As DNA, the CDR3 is TGTGCCAGCCGACAGCTCTCTGGGGCCAACGTCCTGACTTTC. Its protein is CASRQLSGANVLTF.

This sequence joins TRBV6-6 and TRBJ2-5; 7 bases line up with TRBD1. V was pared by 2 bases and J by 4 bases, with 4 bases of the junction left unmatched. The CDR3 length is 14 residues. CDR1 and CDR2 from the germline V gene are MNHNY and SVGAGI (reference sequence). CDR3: CASSYGQAVETQYF. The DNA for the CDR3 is TGTGCCAGCAGTTACGGACAGGCGGTAGAGACCCAGTACTTC.

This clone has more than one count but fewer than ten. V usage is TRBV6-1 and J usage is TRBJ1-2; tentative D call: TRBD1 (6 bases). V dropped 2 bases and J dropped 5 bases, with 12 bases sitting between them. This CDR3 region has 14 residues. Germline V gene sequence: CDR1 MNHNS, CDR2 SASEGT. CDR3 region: CASSERQDGYGYTF. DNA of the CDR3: TGTGCCAGCAGTGAAAGACAGGATGGGTATGGCTACACCTTC.